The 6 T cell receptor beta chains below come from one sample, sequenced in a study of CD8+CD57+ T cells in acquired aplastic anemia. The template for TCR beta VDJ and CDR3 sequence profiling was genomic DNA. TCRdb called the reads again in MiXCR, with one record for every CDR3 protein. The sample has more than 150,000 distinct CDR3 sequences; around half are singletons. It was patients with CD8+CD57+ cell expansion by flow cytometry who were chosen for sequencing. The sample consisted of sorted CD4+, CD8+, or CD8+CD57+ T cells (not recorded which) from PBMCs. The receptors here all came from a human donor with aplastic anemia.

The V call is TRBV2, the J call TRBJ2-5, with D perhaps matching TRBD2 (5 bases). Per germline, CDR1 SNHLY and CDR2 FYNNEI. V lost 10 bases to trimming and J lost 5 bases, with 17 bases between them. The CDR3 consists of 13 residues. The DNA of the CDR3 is TGTGCCACCAGAGTGGAGGTTTGGGAGACCCAGTACTTC. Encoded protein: CATRVEVWETQYF.

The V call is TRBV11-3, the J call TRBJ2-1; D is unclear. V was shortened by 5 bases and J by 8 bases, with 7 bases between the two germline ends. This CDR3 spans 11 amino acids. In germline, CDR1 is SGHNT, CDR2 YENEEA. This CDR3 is CASSRTDEQFF. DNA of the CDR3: TGTGCCAGCAGCCGGACCGATGAGCAGTTCTTC.

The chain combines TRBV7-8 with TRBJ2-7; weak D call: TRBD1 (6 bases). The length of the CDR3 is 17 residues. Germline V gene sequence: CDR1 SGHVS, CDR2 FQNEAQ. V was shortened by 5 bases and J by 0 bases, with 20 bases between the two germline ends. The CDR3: CASSPLGDTNPSYEQYF. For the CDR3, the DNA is TGTGCCAGCAGCCCCCTCGGGGACACCAACCCCTCCTACGAGCAGTACTTC.

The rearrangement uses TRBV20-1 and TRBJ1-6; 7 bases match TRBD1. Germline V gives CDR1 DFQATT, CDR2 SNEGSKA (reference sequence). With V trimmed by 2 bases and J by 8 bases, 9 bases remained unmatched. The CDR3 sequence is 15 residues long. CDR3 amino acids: CSARPIRGDHSPLHF. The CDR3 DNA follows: TGCAGTGCTAGACCGATCAGGGGGGATCATTCACCCCTCCACTTT.

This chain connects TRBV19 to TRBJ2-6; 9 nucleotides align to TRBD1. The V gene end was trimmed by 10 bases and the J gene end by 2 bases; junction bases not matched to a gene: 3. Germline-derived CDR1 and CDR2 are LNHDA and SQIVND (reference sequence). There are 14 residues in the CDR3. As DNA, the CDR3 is TGTGCCACCCGACAGGGGGCTGGGGCCAACGTCCTGACTTTC. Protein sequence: CATRQGAGANVLTF.

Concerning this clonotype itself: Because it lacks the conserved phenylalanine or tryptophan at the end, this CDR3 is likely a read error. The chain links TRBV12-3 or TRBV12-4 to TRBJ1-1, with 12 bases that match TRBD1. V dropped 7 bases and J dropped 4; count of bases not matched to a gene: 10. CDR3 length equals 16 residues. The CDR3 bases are TGTGCCAGCACCCCGGGACAGGGGGCTGGTGGCACTGAAGCTTTCTCT. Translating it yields CASTPGQGAGGTEAFS.